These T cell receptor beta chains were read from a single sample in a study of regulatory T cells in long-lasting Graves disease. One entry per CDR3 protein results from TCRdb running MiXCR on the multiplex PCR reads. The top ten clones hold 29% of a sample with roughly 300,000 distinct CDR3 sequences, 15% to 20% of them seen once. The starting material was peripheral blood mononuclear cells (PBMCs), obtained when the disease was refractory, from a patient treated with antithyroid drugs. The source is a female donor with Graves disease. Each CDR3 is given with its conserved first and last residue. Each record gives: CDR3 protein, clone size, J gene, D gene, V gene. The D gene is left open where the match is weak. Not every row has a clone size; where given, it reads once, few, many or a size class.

CDR3: CASDSPFPPTSGPYEQYF; size: .; J: TRBJ2-7; D: TRBD2; V: TRBV7-9
CDR3: CAWSAYSGDIGYTF; size: many; J: TRBJ1-2; D: .; V: TRBV30
CDR3: CASSDGGGYTF; size: many; J: TRBJ1-2; D: .; V: TRBV2
CDR3: CAGGGPEETQCF; size: few; J: TRBJ2-5; D: .; V: TRBV30
CDR3: CASRYTGTGVVYEQYF; size: many; J: TRBJ2-7; D: TRBD1; V: TRBV2
CDR3: CASSSLQGRQETQYF; size: .; J: TRBJ2-5; D: .; V: TRBV11-1
CDR3: CATSGPGDTSYTF; size: many; J: TRBJ1-2; D: .; V: TRBV24-1
CDR3: CASSFSGGQGRDEQYF; size: .; J: TRBJ2-7; D: TRBD2; V: TRBV13
CDR3: CASSEGLAGETQYF; size: .; J: TRBJ2-5; D: TRBD2; V: TRBV2
CDR3: CASSVGTEAYGYTF; size: many; J: TRBJ1-2; D: .; V: TRBV2
CDR3: CASSLERGSYNEQFF; size: many; J: TRBJ2-1; D: .; V: TRBV7-2
CDR3: CASSLIVGREEETQYF; size: many; J: TRBJ2-5; D: TRBD2; V: TRBV7-8
CDR3: CATSDYRYTGELFF; size: .; J: TRBJ2-2; D: .; V: TRBV24-1
CDR3: CASSFSTGTEQYF; size: few; J: TRBJ2-7; D: TRBD1; V: TRBV6-5
CDR3: CASGNNGWGHSPLHF; size: many; J: TRBJ1-6; D: .; V: TRBV12-5
CDR3: CASSHPYKDTEAFF; size: .; J: TRBJ1-1; D: .; V: TRBV7-3
CDR3: CASSIDGGPEQYF; size: .; J: TRBJ2-7; D: .; V: TRBV19
CDR3: CSAVRDRVVNEQYF; size: few; J: TRBJ2-7; D: TRBD1; V: TRBV20-1
CDR3: CASTVGLANRNEQFF; size: few; J: TRBJ2-1; D: .; V: TRBV28
CDR3: CSARGWLAGVGEQYF; size: many; J: TRBJ2-7; D: TRBD2; V: TRBV20-1
CDR3: CASSWGLAQETQYF; size: many; J: TRBJ2-5; D: .; V: TRBV7-9
CDR3: CASSSLPVQPQHF; size: many; J: TRBJ1-5; D: .; V: TRBV6-2/TRBV6-3
CDR3: CASSLARGFSGNTIYF; size: .; J: TRBJ1-3; D: .; V: TRBV11-2
CDR3: CAWSVLTVETQYF; size: many; J: TRBJ2-5; D: .; V: TRBV30
CDR3: CASSGGQGYEQYF; size: few; J: TRBJ2-7; D: TRBD1; V: TRBV9
CDR3: CASSLGRRFPGELFF; size: many; J: TRBJ2-2; D: .; V: TRBV28
CDR3: CASSPGLAAPSYEQYF; size: many; J: TRBJ2-7; D: TRBD2; V: TRBV11-3
CDR3: CASADLFGELFF; size: many; J: TRBJ2-2; D: .; V: TRBV12-3/TRBV12-4
CDR3: CASRGGTVNTEAFF; size: .; J: TRBJ1-1; D: TRBD1; V: TRBV19
CDR3: CASGLSTGAGTEAFF; size: .; J: TRBJ1-1; D: TRBD1; V: TRBV12-5
CDR3: CASSLSGRPTLHYGYTF; size: many; J: TRBJ1-2; D: .; V: TRBV27
CDR3: CASSLGIENQPQHF; size: few; J: TRBJ1-5; D: .; V: TRBV18
CDR3: CASSYLRQAEAFF; size: .; J: TRBJ1-1; D: .; V: TRBV27
CDR3: CASSLEGGRTEAFF; size: many; J: TRBJ1-1; D: .; V: TRBV5-1
CDR3: CASGLPGQRDGYTF; size: many; J: TRBJ1-2; D: TRBD1; V: TRBV12-5
CDR3: CATSEAVGYEQYF; size: few; J: TRBJ2-7; D: .; V: TRBV24-1
CDR3: CASSARFEREGVTDTQYF; size: few; J: TRBJ2-3; D: TRBD2; V: TRBV11-1
CDR3: CASSQERHSYEQYF; size: many; J: TRBJ2-7; D: .; V: TRBV3-1